This T cell receptor beta chain was documented in a study of blood T cell repertoires in COVID-19. The repertoire was sequenced with immunoSEQ multiplex PCR; TCRdb's copy has only in-frame clones and lacks some. The sample contains roughly 180,000 clones, 60% to 85% of which appear only once. Deletions cut 1 base from V and 8 bases from J, with 15 bases between. The CDR3 covers 15 residues. Germline CDR1 is GTSNPN and CDR2 is SVGIG (reference sequence). The rearrangement links TRBV30 to TRBJ1-6; D might be TRBD1 (5 bases). This TCR was recovered from a woman between 45 and 60 years old with active or convalescent COVID-19. Sequencing was done on a sample of peripheral blood. As DNA, the CDR3 is TGTGCCTGGAGTGGCCGGGAGGGGAGTCATTCACCCCTCCACTTT. Translated: CAWSGREGSHSPLHF.